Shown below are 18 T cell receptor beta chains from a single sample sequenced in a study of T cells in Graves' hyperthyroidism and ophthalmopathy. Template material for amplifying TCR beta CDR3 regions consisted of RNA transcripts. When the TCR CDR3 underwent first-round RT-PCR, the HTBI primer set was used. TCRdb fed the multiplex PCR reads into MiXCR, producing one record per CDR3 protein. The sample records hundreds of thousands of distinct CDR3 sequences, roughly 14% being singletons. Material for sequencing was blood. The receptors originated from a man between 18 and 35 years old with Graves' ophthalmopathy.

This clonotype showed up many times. The CDR3 reads CASSSDPGKLYEQYF. The CDR3 nucleotides read TGTGCCAGCAGTTCCGATCCGGGAAAATTATACGAGCAGTACTTC. The chain recombines TRBV27 with TRBJ2-7, with D possibly TRBD2 on 5 matching bases. The CDR3 totals 15 residues. Trimming shortened V by 4 bases and J by 4 bases, and 17 bases separated the two germline ends. Germline V CDR1 and CDR2: MNHEY, SMNVEV (reference sequence).

The CDR3 region is CSVLQGAYEQYF. The CDR3 bases are TGCAGCGTCCTACAGGGGGCCTACGAGCAGTACTTC. The chain employs TRBV29-1 and TRBJ2-7, with TRBD1 identical over 8 bases. V shed 6 bases and J 2 bases; nucleotides not matched to a gene: 3. The CDR3 spans 12 residues. Per germline, CDR1 SQVTM and CDR2 ANQGSEA.

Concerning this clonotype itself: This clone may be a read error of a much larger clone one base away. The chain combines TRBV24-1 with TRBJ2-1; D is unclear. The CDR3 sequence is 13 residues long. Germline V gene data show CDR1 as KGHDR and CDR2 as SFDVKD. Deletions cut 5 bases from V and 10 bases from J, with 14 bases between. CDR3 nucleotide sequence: TGTGCCACCAGTGCCACGGCAGGTTACGAGCAGTTCTTC. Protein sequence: CATSATAGYEQFF.

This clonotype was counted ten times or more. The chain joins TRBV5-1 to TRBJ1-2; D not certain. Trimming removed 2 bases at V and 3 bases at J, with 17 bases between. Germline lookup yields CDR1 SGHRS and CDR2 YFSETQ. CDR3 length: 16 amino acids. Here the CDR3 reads CASSFGSRGVDYGYTF. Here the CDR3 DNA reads TGCGCCAGCAGCTTCGGCTCCCGAGGAGTGGACTATGGCTACACCTTC.

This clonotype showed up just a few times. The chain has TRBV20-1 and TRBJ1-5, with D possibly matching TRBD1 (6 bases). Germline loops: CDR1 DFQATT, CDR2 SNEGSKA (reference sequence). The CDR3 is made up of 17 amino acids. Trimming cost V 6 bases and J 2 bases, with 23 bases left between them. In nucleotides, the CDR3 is TGCAGTGCCGACCCTTATGGGGGCGGACATGGCAATCAGCCCCAGCATTTT. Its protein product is CSADPYGGGHGNQPQHF.

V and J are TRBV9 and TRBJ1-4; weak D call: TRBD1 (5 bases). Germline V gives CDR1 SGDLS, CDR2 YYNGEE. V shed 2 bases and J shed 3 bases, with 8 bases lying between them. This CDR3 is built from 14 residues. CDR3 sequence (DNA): TGTGCCAGCAGCGTGGAGGGGTCTAATGAAAAACTGTTTTTT. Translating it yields CASSVEGSNEKLFF.

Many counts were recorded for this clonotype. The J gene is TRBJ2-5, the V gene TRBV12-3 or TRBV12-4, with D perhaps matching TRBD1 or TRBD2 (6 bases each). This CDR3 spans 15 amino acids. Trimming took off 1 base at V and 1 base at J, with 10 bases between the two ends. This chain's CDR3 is CASSLVGGLQETQYF. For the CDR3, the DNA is TGTGCCAGCAGTTTAGTAGGGGGACTCCAAGAGACCCAGTACTTC.

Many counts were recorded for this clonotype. In DNA form, the CDR3 reads TGTGCCATCAGTGATCCGGGACTAGCGGGCACCCGCCGCAATGAGCAGTTCTTC. It encodes CAISDPGLAGTRRNEQFF. The rearrangement uses TRBV10-3 and TRBJ2-1; TRBD2 matches 12 bases. The CDR3 totals 18 residues. V dropped 3 bases and J dropped 6; count of bases not matched to a gene: 12. Looked up from germline, CDR1 is ENHRY and CDR2 is SYGVKD.

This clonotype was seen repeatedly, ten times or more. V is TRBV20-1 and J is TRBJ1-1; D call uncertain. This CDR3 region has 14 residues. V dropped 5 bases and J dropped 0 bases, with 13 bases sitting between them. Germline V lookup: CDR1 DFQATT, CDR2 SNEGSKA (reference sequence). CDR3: CSALPQEMNTEAFF. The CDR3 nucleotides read TGCAGTGCTTTACCTCAGGAGATGAACACTGAAGCTTTCTTT.

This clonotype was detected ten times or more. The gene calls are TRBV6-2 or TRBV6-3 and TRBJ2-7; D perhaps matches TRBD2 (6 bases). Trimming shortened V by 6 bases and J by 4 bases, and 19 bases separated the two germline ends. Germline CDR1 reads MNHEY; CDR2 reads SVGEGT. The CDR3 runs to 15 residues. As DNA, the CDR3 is TGTGCCAGCAGCGACGCTCCAGGGACTGTGTACGAGCAGTACTTC. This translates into CASSDAPGTVYEQYF.

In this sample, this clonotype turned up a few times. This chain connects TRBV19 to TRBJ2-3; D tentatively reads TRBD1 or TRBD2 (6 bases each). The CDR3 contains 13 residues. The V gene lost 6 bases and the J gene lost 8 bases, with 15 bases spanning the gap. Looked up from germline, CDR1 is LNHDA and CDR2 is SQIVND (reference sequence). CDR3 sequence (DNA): TGTGCCAGTAGGGACATCAAGGGGGGTACGCAGTATTTT. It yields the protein CASRDIKGGTQYF.

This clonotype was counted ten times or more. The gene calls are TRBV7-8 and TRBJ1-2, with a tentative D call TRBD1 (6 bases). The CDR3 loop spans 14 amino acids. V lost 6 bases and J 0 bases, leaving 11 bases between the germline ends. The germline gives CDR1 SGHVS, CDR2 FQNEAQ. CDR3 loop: CASSRWDTNYGYTF. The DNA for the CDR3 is TGTGCCAGCAGTCGGTGGGACACTAACTATGGCTACACCTTC. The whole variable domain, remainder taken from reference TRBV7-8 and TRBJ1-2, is GAGVSQSPRYKVAKRGQDVALRCDPISGHVSLFWYQQALGQGPEFLTYFQNEAQLDKSGLPSDRFFAERPEGSVSTLKIQRTQQEDSAVYLCASSRWDTNYGYTFGSGTRLTVV.

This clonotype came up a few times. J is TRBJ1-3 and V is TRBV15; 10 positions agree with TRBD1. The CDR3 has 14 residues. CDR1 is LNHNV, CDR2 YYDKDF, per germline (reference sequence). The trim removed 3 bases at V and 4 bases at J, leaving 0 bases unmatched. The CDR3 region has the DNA TGTGCCACCAGCAGGGACAGGGGGGGAAACACCATATATTTT. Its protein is CATSRDRGGNTIYF.

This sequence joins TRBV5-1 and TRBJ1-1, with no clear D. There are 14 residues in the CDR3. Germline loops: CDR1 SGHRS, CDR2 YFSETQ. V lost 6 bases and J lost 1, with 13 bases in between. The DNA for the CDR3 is TGCGCCAGCACGGCGGGGTTTGCGAACACTGAAGCTTTCTTT. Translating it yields CASTAGFANTEAFF.

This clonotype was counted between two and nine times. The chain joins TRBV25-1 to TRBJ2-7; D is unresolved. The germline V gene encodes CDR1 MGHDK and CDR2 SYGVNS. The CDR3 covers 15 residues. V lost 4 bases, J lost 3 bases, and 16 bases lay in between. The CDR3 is CASSGHYPPNYEQYF. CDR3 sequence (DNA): TGTGCCAGCAGTGGTCACTACCCTCCTAACTACGAGCAGTACTTC.

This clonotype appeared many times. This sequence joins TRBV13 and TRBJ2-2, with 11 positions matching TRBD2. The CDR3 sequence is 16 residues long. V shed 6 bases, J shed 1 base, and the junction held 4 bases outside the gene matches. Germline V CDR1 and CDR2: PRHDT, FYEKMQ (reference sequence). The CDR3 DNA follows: TGTGCCAGCAGTCCGACTAGCGGGGTGAACACCGGGGAGCTGTTTTTT. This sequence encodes CASSPTSGVNTGELFF. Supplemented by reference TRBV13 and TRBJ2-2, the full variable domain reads AAGVIQSPRHLIKEKRETATLKCYPIPRHDTVYWYQQGPGQDPQFLISFYEKMQSDKGSIPDRFSAQQFSDYHSELNMSSLELGDSALYFCASSPTSGVNTGELFFGEGSRLTVL.

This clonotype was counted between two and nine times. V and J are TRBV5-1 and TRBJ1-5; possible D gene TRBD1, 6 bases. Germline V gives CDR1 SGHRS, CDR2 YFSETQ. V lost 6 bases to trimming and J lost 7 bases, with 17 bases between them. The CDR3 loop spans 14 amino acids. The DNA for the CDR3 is TGCGCCAGCAAACCAGGGGAGGGGTACCAGCCCCAGCATTTT. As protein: CASKPGEGYQPQHF.

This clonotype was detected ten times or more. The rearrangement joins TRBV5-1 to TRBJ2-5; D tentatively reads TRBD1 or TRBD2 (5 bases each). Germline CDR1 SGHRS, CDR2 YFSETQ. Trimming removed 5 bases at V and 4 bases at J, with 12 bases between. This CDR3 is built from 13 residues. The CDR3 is CASRSGLGETQYF. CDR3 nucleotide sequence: TGCGCCAGCAGATCGGGGCTGGGAGAGACCCAGTACTTC.